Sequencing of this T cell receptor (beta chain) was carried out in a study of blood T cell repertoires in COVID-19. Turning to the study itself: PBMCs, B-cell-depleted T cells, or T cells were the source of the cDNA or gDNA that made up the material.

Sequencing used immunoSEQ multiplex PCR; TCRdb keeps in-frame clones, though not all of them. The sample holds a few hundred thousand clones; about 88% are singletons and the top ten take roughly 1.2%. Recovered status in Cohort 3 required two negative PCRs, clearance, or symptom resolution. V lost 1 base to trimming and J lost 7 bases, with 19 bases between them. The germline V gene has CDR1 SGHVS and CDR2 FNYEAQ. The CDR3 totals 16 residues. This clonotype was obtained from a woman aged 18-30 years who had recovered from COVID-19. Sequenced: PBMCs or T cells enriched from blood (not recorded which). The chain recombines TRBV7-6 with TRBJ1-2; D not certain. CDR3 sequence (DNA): TGTGCCAGCAGCTTAGAAGTAGCCATCCCCTCCGGTGGCTACACCTTC. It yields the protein CASSLEVAIPSGGYTF.